This T cell receptor beta chain comes out of a study of cytomegalovirus exposure and HLA in healthy donors. In the study overall: Out of a few hundred genotyped donors, approximately 84% belonged to the Caucasian-associated ancestry cluster. Study-wide results and limits: Highest at DRB1 and lowest at HLA-C, TCR association rates differed among HLA loci in a later analysis.

With respect to this clone: Antigen specificity is unknown.

Germline V gives CDR1 KGHSH, CDR2 LQKENI. V gave up 3 bases and J gave up 3 bases, with 20 bases separating them. The CDR3 contains 17 residues. Primers for the PCR totalled 60 Vbeta and 13 Jbeta. The table came from immunoSEQ multiplex PCR; TCRdb's copy has only in-frame clones and leaves some out. This sample has 80,000 to 100,000 clones, with over 65% found just once. V is TRBV18 and J is TRBJ2-5, with a possible D match to TRBD2 (5 bases). This TCR derives from a human donor in good health. The sample consisted of PBMCs. CDR3 bases: TGTGCCAGCTCACCCCCCCCGGAGGAAAGGGTTAAAGAGACCCAGTACTTC. Encoded protein: CASSPPPEERVKETQYF. Drawing the rest from reference TRBV18 and TRBJ2-5, the complete variable domain is NAGVMQNPRHLVRRRGQEARLRCSPMKGHSHVYWYRQLPEEGLKFMVYLQKENIIDESGMPKERFSAEFPKEGPSILRIQQVVRGDSAAYFCASSPPPEERVKETQYFGPGTRLLVL.